This TCR beta chain stems from a study of Graves' ophthalmopathy and Graves' hyperthyroidism. Study as a whole: Cases classed as stable hyperthyroidism had no ophthalmopathy within 18 months of follow-up. Study outcomes and limitations: The majority of expanded thyroid clonotypes above 0.001 frequency also occurred in blood. The study's model predicted ophthalmopathy progression at roughly 69% sensitivity and about 78% specificity.

With 6 bases removed from V and 1 base from J, the gap between germline ends came to 15 bases. Germline loops: CDR1 SNHLY, CDR2 FYNNEI. The CDR3 is made up of 15 amino acids. This clonotype was counted only a few times. What it binds is not known. Other autoimmune diseases, uncontrolled infections, pregnancy and lactation each led to patient exclusion. Amplified material comprised TCR beta CDR3 regions derived from RNA transcripts. An initial RT-PCR round employing HTBI primers preceded a second-round multiplex PCR. Each CDR3 protein gets one entry after TCRdb re-called the multiplex PCR reads with MiXCR. The sample has 580,000 or so distinct CDR3 sequences, roughly 39% seen once.

The origin of this receptor is an adult man with Graves' hyperthyroidism. This chain uses TRBV2 with TRBJ1-1; no firm D call. The sequenced material came from peripheral blood or thyroid tissue (not recorded which). DNA of the CDR3: TGTGCCAGCAGCTCCCCCACTTGGGGGAACACTGAAGCTTTCTTT. This encodes CASSSPTWGNTEAFF. Variable domain in full (rest from reference TRBV2 and TRBJ1-1): EPEVTQTPSHQVTQMGQEVILRCVPISNHLYFYWYRQILGQKVEFLVSFYNNEISEKSEIFDDQFSVERPDGSNFTLKIRSTKLEDSAMYFCASSSPTWGNTEAFFGQGTRLTVV.